Below are 31 T cell receptor beta chains sequenced from a single sample in a study of cytomegalovirus exposure and HLA in healthy donors. The PCR contained 60 Vbeta and 13 Jbeta primers. Sequenced by immunoSEQ multiplex PCR; TCRdb stores in-frame clones only, minus some. Its listing shows roughly 42,000 clones. The sequenced material came from PBMCs. The receptors here all came from a man younger than 45 in good health and CMV-seronegative.

The chain carries TRBV7-7 and TRBJ2-3; D is undetermined. This CDR3 region has 14 residues. Deletions cut 1 base from V and 2 bases from J, with 7 bases between. CDR1 is SSHAT and CDR2 is FNYEAQ in the germline V gene (reference sequence). The CDR3 sequence is CASSLELATDTQYF. The CDR3 nucleotides read TGTGCCAGCAGCTTAGAGCTCGCCACAGATACGCAGTATTTT.

The V call is TRBV6-5, the J call TRBJ1-1, with TRBD1 identical over 7 bases. V shed 5 bases and J 1 base; nucleotides not matched to a gene: 7. CDR3 size: 15 residues. CDR1 MNHEY and CDR2 SVGAGI come from the germline V gene. Here the CDR3 DNA reads TGTGCCAGCAGTCGGCACAGGGGCGAGAACACTGAAGCTTTCTTT. It codes for CASSRHRGENTEAFF.

CDR3 sequence: CSVDEIDYNEQFF. DNA for the CDR3: TGCAGCGTTGATGAGATCGACTACAATGAGCAGTTCTTC. This sequence joins TRBV29-1 and TRBJ2-1, with unresolved D. The CDR3 has 13 residues. The V and J ends lost 3 bases and 3 bases respectively, with 9 bases between them. The germline gives CDR1 SQVTM, CDR2 ANQGSEA.

The chain has TRBV4-3 and TRBJ2-3, with TRBD2 identical over 12 bases. Germline V gene lookup returns CDR1 LGHNA and CDR2 YSLEER. Trimming removed 0 bases from V and 2 bases from J; junction bases left unmatched: 6. CDR3 length: 18 amino acids. CDR3: CASSQDYGLAGNTDTQYF. CDR3 DNA: TGCGCCAGCAGCCAAGATTACGGACTAGCGGGGAACACAGATACGCAGTATTTT.

The chain links TRBV6-5 to TRBJ1-2; TRBD1 is a possible D gene (5 bases). The CDR3 length is 16 residues. Trimming pared 3 bases from V and 4 bases from J, leaving 18 bases between. Germline V gives CDR1 MNHEY, CDR2 SVGAGI. The DNA of the CDR3 is TGTGCCAGCAGTTATTCGGCGGGGACCATGAGCTATGGCTACACCTTC. Amino acid sequence: CASSYSAGTMSYGYTF.

V gene TRBV9 combines with J gene TRBJ2-2, with a possible D match to TRBD2 (5 bases). Germline CDR1 reads SGDLS; CDR2 reads YYNGEE. The CDR3 loop spans 15 amino acids. Deletions cut 0 bases from V and 4 bases from J, with 10 bases between. Written as DNA, the CDR3 is TGTGCCAGCAGCGTAGGAGGGCGCGGCACCGGGGAGCTGTTTTTT. This translates into CASSVGGRGTGELFF.

This chain joins TRBV30 and TRBJ1-5; TRBD1 is a possible D gene (5 bases). Trimming cost V 0 bases and J 4 bases, with 10 bases left between them. This CDR3 is 14 amino acids long. The germline V gene encodes CDR1 GTSNPN and CDR2 SVGIG (reference sequence). CDR3 coding DNA: TGTGCCTGGAGTGTAAAGGCAGGGAATCAGCCCCAGCATTTT. It is translated as CAWSVKAGNQPQHF.

The V call is TRBV29-1, the J call TRBJ2-1; TRBD2 might be the D (6 bases). Germline lookup yields CDR1 SQVTM and CDR2 ANQGSEA. The CDR3 loop spans 14 amino acids. V was trimmed by 3 bases and J by 8 bases, leaving 17 bases between them. CDR3: CSVETPGPGDEQFF. DNA of the CDR3: TGCAGCGTTGAGACCCCCGGGCCGGGGGATGAGCAGTTCTTC.

This sequence joins TRBV5-6 and TRBJ2-2; no clear D. Germline CDR1 and CDR2: SGHDT and YYEEEE. The CDR3 consists of 12 residues. Trimming took off 5 bases at V and 6 bases at J, with 8 bases between the two ends. The CDR3 loop reads CASSPVSGELFF. The DNA for the CDR3 is TGTGCCAGCAGTCCAGTCTCCGGGGAGCTGTTTTTT.

V gene TRBV6-1 combines with J gene TRBJ1-2; the D is unclear. This CDR3 comprises 14 residues. CDR1 and CDR2 (germline): MNHNS, SASEGT. V dropped 5 bases and J dropped 4 bases, with 14 bases sitting between them. In nucleotides, the CDR3 is TGTGCCAGCAGTACCCGAGCGTCGACCTATGGCTACACCTTC. Translated, it gives CASSTRASTYGYTF.

V is TRBV4-3 and J is TRBJ1-2; D may be TRBD1 (5 bases). V lost 0 bases and J lost 1, with 21 bases in between. The CDR3 consists of 19 residues. In germline, CDR1 is LGHNA, CDR2 YSLEER. The CDR3 DNA reads as TGCGCCAGCAGCCAAGATAAGGGGTCCCCATCCCCCTTTAACTATGGCTACACCTTC. Protein product: CASSQDKGSPSPFNYGYTF.

This sequence joins TRBV19 and TRBJ2-1, with D possibly matching TRBD2 (6 bases). CDR3 size: 15 residues. V was clipped by 7 bases and J by 2 bases, with 15 bases between them. CDR1 and CDR2 (germline): LNHDA, SQIVND (reference sequence). The CDR3 reads CASKVGRGPYNEQFF. The CDR3 bases are TGTGCCAGTAAGGTGGGGCGGGGACCCTACAATGAGCAGTTCTTC.

About this clone itself: The identical CDR3 is also encoded by other nucleotide sequences in the sample. This rearrangement joins TRBV11-2 to TRBJ2-7; possibly TRBD2 for D (6 bases). Between the trimmed V and J ends, which lost 4 bases and 2 bases, there was a span of 9 bases. The CDR3 length is 13 residues. CDR1 and CDR2 (germline): SGHAT, FQNNGV. The CDR3 loop is CASSSGLPYEQYF. CDR3 sequence (DNA): TGTGCCAGCAGCTCAGGACTACCCTACGAGCAGTACTTC.

The rearrangement uses TRBV6-5 and TRBJ1-2; TRBD1 might be the D (5 bases). Germline V gives CDR1 MNHEY, CDR2 SVGAGI. The CDR3 has 15 residues. The germline V and J ends were trimmed by 0 bases and 7 bases, with 15 bases remaining between them. CDR3 residues: CASSYSMGGRGGYTF. The CDR3 region has the DNA TGTGCCAGCAGTTACTCGATGGGGGGGAGGGGTGGCTACACCTTC.

The V gene is TRBV29-1, the J gene TRBJ2-7; 12 bases agree with TRBD2. Trimming at V came to 8 bases and at J to 2 bases, leaving 4 bases not matched to a gene. Germline V gives CDR1 SQVTM, CDR2 ANQGSEA. This CDR3 comprises 13 residues. DNA for the CDR3: TGCAGCATACTAGCGGGAGGCGCCTACGAGCAGTACTTC. It is translated as CSILAGGAYEQYF.

The chain is built from TRBV14 and TRBJ2-7, with D possibly matching TRBD2 (6 bases). V lost 1 base and J 4 bases, leaving 14 bases between the germline ends. This CDR3 region has 15 residues. The germline CDR1 and CDR2 sequences are SGHDN and FVKESK. For the CDR3, the DNA is TGTGCCAGCAGCCAAGTACTAGCCCCCCTTTACGAGCAGTACTTC. Translated: CASSQVLAPLYEQYF.

J is TRBJ2-1 and V is TRBV7-3; TRBD1 matches at 10 bases. Unmatched junction bases numbered 6, after V lost 5 bases and J lost 8 bases. The CDR3 has 14 amino acids. Germline V lookup: CDR1 SGHTA, CDR2 FQGTGA. The CDR3 is CASSPGQGWDEQFF. CDR3 sequence (DNA): TGTGCCAGCAGCCCGGGACAGGGGTGGGATGAGCAGTTCTTC.

This chain links TRBV14 with TRBJ1-2, with a possible D match to TRBD1 (6 bases). The germline CDR1 and CDR2 sequences are SGHDN and FVKESK. V was pared by 3 bases and J by 4 bases, with 15 bases between. This CDR3 spans 15 amino acids. The DNA for the CDR3 is TGTGCCAGCAGCCAGAGACAGGATCCCTTCTATGGCTACACCTTC. It codes for CASSQRQDPFYGYTF.

On this clone itself: The sample contains more than one DNA sequence encoding this CDR3. The CDR3 DNA is TGCAGCGTTCGAACAGGGATCAATCAGCCCCAGCATTTT. It specifies CSVRTGINQPQHF. The rearrangement uses TRBV29-1 and TRBJ1-5, with D possibly being TRBD1 (6 bases). Germline V lookup: CDR1 SQVTM, CDR2 ANQGSEA. The CDR3 is made up of 13 amino acids. The germline V and J ends were trimmed by 5 bases and 3 bases, with 11 bases remaining between them.

CDR3 sequence reads: CASSSGQASFNEKLFF. As DNA, the CDR3 is TGCGCCAGCAGCTCGGGACAGGCGAGCTTTAATGAAAAACTGTTTTTT. This chain joins TRBV5-1 and TRBJ1-4, with 8 positions matching TRBD1. With 3 bases clipped from V and 4 bases from J, the junction kept 8 bases outside the gene matches. There are 16 residues in the CDR3. The germline V gene has CDR1 SGHRS and CDR2 YFSETQ.

V and J are TRBV5-1 and TRBJ2-7; the D gene is possibly TRBD1 (6 bases). Germline CDR1 and CDR2: SGHRS and YFSETQ. V lost 3 bases to trimming and J lost 1 base, with 11 bases between them. This CDR3 contains 14 residues. CDR3 coding DNA: TGCGCCAGCAGCTATTCAAGGGGGTCCTACGAGCAGTACTTC. It codes for CASSYSRGSYEQYF. The full variable domain, rest sourced from reference TRBV5-1 and TRBJ2-7, is KAGVTQTPRYLIKTRGQQVTLSCSPISGHRSVSWYQQTPGQGLQFLFEYFSETQRNKGNFPGRFSGRQFSNSRSEMNVSTLELGDSALYLCASSYSRGSYEQYFGPGTRLTVT.

This rearrangement joins TRBV4-1 to TRBJ2-1; tentatively, D is TRBD2 (6 bases). This CDR3 contains 15 residues. Germline assignment: CDR1 MGHRA and CDR2 YSYEKL. The ends were cut back, 4 bases at V and 7 bases at J, with 17 bases in the middle. CDR3 sequence: CASSPYGGVMNEQFF. The CDR3 region has the DNA TGCGCCAGCAGCCCTTACGGAGGGGTGATGAATGAGCAGTTCTTC.

The gene calls are TRBV4-2 and TRBJ1-1, with TRBD1 identical over 7 bases. CDR1 LGHNA and CDR2 YNFKEQ come from the germline V gene. This CDR3 contains 16 residues. Losses at the gene ends were 0 bases for V and 0 bases for J; bases not matched to a gene: 4. The chain's CDR3 is CASSQEPGQLNTEAFF. CDR3 DNA: TGTGCCAGCAGCCAAGAACCGGGACAGCTGAACACTGAAGCTTTCTTT.

The gene calls are TRBV15 and TRBJ1-1; D is uncertain. CDR3 length: 17 residues. Per the germline V gene, CDR1 is LNHNV and CDR2 is YYDKDF (reference sequence). V lost 0 bases and J lost 5, with 19 bases in between. This CDR3 is CATSRDLVVGRVTEAFF. CDR3 sequence (DNA): TGTGCCACCAGCAGAGATCTGGTAGTCGGGAGGGTGACTGAAGCTTTCTTT.

The V call is TRBV7-8, the J call TRBJ1-2; a possible D gene is TRBD1 (5 bases). The CDR3 runs to 21 residues. Germline values: CDR1 SGHVS, CDR2 FQNEAQ. V lost 5 bases, J lost 4 bases, and 35 bases lay in between. The CDR3 nucleotides read TGTGCCAGCAGCCGAACGATATTTCAGGGTTACGACCCGCACTCCGTCTATGGCTACACCTTC. This encodes CASSRTIFQGYDPHSVYGYTF.

The chain links TRBV15 to TRBJ2-7; no clear D. V lost 1 base and J 2 bases, leaving 12 bases between the germline ends. Germline V gene data show CDR1 as LNHNV and CDR2 as YYDKDF (reference sequence). The CDR3 totals 15 residues. CDR3 DNA: TGTGCCACCAGCAGAGTGTTGTCCCCCGCCTACGAGCAGTACTTC. It translates to CATSRVLSPAYEQYF. Variable domain in full (rest from reference TRBV15 and TRBJ2-7): DAMVIQNPRYQVTQFGKPVTLSCSQTLNHNVMYWYQQKSSQAPKLLFHYYDKDFNNEADTPDNFQSRRPNTSFCFLDIRSPGLGDTAMYLCATSRVLSPAYEQYFGPGTRLTVT.

The chain uses TRBV5-1 and TRBJ2-7; a weak D match, TRBD1 (5 bases). Between the trimmed V and J ends, which lost 0 bases and 4 bases, there was a span of 11 bases. Germline lookup yields CDR1 SGHRS and CDR2 YFSETQ. The CDR3 sequence is 14 residues long. CDR3 residues: CASSLEGRAYEQYF. CDR3 coding DNA: TGCGCCAGCAGCTTGGAGGGCAGGGCGTACGAGCAGTACTTC. The whole variable domain, filled in from reference TRBV5-1 and TRBJ2-7, reads KAGVTQTPRYLIKTRGQQVTLSCSPISGHRSVSWYQQTPGQGLQFLFEYFSETQRNKGNFPGRFSGRQFSNSRSEMNVSTLELGDSALYLCASSLEGRAYEQYFGPGTRLTVT.

V usage is TRBV6-5 and J usage is TRBJ1-1, with a weak D call TRBD1 (5 bases). The germline V gene encodes CDR1 MNHEY and CDR2 SVGAGI. The V and J ends lost 0 bases and 5 bases respectively, with 10 bases between them. This CDR3 comprises 14 residues. Here the CDR3 reads CASSYSRGGTEAFF. The CDR3 DNA follows: TGTGCCAGCAGTTACTCGAGGGGAGGAACTGAAGCTTTCTTT.

This chain links TRBV9 with TRBJ2-7; D might be TRBD2 (5 bases). Trimming took 4 bases from V and 2 from J, leaving 13 bases between them. The V gene's germline CDR1 is SGDLS and CDR2 YYNGEE. This CDR3 spans 14 amino acids. The CDR3 sequence: CASSPGGSTYEQYF. The CDR3 DNA is TGTGCCAGCAGCCCAGGAGGTAGTACCTACGAGCAGTACTTC.

V gene TRBV25-1 combines with J gene TRBJ2-7; D might be TRBD1 (6 bases). Germline V gives CDR1 MGHDK, CDR2 SYGVNS. This CDR3 region has 13 residues. V gave up 6 bases and J gave up 2 bases, with 11 bases separating them. In DNA, the CDR3 is TGTGCCAGCAGGGGGGCGGCCCCCTACGAGCAGTACTTC. The encoded protein is CASRGAAPYEQYF.

V usage is TRBV6-6 and J usage is TRBJ1-2; perhaps TRBD1 as D (6 bases). The V gene's germline CDR1 is MNHNY and CDR2 SVGAGI (reference sequence). V was trimmed by 5 bases and J by 8 bases, leaving 15 bases between them. There are 13 residues in the CDR3. The CDR3 DNA reads TGTGCCAGCAGTCGAGGGACAAGCGAGGGCTACACCTTC. Its translation: CASSRGTSEGYTF.